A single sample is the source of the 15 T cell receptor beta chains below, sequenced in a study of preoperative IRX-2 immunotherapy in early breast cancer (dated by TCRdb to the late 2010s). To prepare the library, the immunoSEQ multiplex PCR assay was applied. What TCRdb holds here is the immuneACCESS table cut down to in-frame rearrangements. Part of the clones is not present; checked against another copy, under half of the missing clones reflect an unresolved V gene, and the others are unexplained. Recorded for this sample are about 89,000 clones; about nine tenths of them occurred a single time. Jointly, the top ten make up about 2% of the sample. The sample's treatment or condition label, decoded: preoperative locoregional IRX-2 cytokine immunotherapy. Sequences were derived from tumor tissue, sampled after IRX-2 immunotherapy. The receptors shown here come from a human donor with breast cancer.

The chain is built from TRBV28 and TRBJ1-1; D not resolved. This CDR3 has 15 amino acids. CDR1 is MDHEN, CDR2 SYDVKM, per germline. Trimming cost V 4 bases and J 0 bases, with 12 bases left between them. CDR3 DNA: TGTGCCAGCAGTTCCCCGGGGAGTTTGAACACTGAAGCTTTCTTT. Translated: CASSSPGSLNTEAFF.

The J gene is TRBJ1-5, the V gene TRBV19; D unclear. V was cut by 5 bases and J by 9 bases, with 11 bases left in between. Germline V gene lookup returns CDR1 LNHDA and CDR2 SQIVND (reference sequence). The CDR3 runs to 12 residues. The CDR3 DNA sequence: TGTGCCAGTAGTTCACAGACTGGGCCCCAGCATTTT. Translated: CASSSQTGPQHF.

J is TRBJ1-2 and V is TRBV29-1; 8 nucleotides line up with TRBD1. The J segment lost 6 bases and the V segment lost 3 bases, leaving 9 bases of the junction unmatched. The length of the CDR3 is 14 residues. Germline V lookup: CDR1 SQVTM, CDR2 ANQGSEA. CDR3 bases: TGCAGCGTTGAGGTCCAGGGGGCGCAGGATGGCTACACCTTC. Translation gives CSVEVQGAQDGYTF.

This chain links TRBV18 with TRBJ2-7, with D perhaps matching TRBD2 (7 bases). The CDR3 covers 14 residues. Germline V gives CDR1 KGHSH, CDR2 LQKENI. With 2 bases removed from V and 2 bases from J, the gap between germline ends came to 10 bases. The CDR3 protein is CASSPAGATYEQYF. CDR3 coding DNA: TGTGCCAGCTCACCAGCGGGGGCAACCTACGAGCAGTACTTC. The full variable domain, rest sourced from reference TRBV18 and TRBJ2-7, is NAGVMQNPRHLVRRRGQEARLRCSPMKGHSHVYWYRQLPEEGLKFMVYLQKENIIDESGMPKERFSAEFPKEGPSILRIQQVVRGDSAAYFCASSPAGATYEQYFGPGTRLTVT.

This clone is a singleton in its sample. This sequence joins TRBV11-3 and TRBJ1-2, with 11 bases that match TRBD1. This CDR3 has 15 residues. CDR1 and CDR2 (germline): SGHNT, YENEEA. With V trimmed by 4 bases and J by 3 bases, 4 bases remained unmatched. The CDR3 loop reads CASSWTGGGDYGYTF. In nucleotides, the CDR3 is TGTGCCAGCAGCTGGACAGGGGGCGGAGACTATGGCTACACCTTC.

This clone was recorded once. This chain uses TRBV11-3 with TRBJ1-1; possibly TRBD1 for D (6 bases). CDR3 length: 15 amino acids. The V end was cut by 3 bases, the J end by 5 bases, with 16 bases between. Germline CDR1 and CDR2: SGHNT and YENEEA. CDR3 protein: CASSLVPGAGTEAFF. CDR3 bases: TGTGCCAGCAGCTTGGTCCCAGGGGCGGGGACTGAAGCTTTCTTT.

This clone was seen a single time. The CDR3 is CASSPSPVLGGTEAFF. The CDR3 DNA sequence: TGTGCCAGCTCACCGTCTCCCGTCCTGGGCGGCACTGAAGCTTTCTTT. The rearrangement uses TRBV18 and TRBJ1-1; D remains ambiguous. Per germline, CDR1 KGHSH and CDR2 LQKENI. The CDR3 is made up of 16 amino acids. With 3 bases removed from V and 4 bases from J, the gap between germline ends came to 18 bases.

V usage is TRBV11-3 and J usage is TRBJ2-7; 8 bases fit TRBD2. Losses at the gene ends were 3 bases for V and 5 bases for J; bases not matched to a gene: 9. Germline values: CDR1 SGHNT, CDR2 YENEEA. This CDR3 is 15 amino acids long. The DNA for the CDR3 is TGTGCCAGCAGCTTCTGGCGGGCCGGGGGGGACGAGCAGTACTTC. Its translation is CASSFWRAGGDEQYF.

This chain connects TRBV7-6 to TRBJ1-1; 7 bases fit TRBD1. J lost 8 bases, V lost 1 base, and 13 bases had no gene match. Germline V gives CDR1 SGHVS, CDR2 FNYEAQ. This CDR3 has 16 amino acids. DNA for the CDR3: TGTGCCAGCAGCTTAGAGGGGGATGACGGGACAGACGAAGCTTTCTTT. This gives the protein CASSLEGDDGTDEAFF.

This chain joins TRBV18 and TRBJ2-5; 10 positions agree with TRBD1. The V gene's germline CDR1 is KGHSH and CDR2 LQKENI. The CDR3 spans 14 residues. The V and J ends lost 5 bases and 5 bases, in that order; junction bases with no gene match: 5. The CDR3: CASSTTGGRETQYF. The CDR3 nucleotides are TGTGCCAGCTCAACGACAGGGGGCCGGGAGACCCAGTACTTC.

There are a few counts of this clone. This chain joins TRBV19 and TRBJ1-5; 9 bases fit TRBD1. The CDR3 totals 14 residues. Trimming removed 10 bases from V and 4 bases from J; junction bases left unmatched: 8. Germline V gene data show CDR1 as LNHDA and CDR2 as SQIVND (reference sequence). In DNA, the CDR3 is TGTGCCACCCTTAAGACAGGGGGGAATCAGCCCCAGCATTTT. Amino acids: CATLKTGGNQPQHF. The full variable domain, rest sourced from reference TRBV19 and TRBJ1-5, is DGGITQSPKYLFRKEGQNVTLSCEQNLNHDAMYWYRQDPGQGLRLIYYSQIVNDFQKGDIAEGYSVSREKKESFPLTVTSAQKNPTAFYLCATLKTGGNQPQHFGDGTRLSIL.

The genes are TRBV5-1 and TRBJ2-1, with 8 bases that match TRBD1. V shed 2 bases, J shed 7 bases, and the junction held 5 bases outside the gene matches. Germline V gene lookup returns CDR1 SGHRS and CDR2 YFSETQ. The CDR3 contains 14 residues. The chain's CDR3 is CASSFGQGRNEQFF. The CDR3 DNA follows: TGCGCCAGCAGCTTCGGACAGGGTCGAAATGAGCAGTTCTTC.

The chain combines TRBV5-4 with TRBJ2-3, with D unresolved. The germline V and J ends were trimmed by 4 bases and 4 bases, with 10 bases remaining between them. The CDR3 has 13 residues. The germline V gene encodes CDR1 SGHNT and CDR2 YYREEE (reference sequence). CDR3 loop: CASSIRVADTQYF. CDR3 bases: TGTGCCAGCAGCATACGCGTTGCAGATACGCAGTATTTT. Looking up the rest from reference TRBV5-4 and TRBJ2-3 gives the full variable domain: ETGVTQSPTHLIKTRGQQVTLRCSSQSGHNTVSWYQQALGQGPQFIFQYYREEENGRGNFPPRFSGLQFPNYSSELNVNALELDDSALYLCASSIRVADTQYFGPGTRLTVL.

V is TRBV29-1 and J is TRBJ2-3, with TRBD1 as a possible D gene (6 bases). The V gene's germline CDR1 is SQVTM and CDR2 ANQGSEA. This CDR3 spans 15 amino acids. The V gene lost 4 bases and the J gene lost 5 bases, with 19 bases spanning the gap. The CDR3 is CSVVDTSEGEDTQYF. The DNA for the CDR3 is TGCAGCGTTGTGGACACCTCTGAGGGGGAAGATACGCAGTATTTT.

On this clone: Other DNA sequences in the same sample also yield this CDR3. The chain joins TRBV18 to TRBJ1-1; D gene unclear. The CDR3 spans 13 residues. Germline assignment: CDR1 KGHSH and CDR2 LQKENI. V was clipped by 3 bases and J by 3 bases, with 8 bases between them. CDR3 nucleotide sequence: TGTGCCAGCTCACCCTCGCTGGACACTGAAGCTTTCTTT. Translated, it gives CASSPSLDTEAFF. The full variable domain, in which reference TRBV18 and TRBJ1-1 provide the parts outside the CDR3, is NAGVMQNPRHLVRRRGQEARLRCSPMKGHSHVYWYRQLPEEGLKFMVYLQKENIIDESGMPKERFSAEFPKEGPSILRIQQVVRGDSAAYFCASSPSLDTEAFFGQGTRLTVV.